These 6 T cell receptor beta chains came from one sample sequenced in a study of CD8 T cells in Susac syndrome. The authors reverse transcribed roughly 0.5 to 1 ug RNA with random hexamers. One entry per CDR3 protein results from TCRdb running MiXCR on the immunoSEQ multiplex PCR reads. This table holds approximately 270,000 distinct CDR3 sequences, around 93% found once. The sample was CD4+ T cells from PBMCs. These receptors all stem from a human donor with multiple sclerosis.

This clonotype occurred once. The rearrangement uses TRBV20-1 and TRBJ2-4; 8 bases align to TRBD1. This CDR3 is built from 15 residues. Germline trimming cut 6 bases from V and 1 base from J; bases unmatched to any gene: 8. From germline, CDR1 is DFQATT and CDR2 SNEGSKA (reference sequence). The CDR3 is CSAFNRGEAKNIQYF. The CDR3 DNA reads TGCAGTGCCTTCAACAGGGGGGAGGCCAAAAACATTCAGTACTTC.

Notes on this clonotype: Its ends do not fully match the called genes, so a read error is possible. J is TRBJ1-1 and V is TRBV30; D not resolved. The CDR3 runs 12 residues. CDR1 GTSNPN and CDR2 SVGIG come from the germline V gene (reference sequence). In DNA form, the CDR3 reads TGTGCCTGGAAGGGCAATCGGGCTGACGCTTTCTTT. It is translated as CAWKGNRADAFF.

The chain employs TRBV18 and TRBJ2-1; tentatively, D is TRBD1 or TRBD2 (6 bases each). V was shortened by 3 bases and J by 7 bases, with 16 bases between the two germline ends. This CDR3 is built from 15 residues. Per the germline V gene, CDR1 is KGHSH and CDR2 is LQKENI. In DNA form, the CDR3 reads TGTGCCAGCTCACCTGAGGGGGGCGCACGAAATGAGCAGTTCTTC. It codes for CASSPEGGARNEQFF. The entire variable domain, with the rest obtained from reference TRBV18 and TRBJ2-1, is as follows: NAGVMQNPRHLVRRRGQEARLRCSPMKGHSHVYWYRQLPEEGLKFMVYLQKENIIDESGMPKERFSAEFPKEGPSILRIQQVVRGDSAAYFCASSPEGGARNEQFFGPGTRLTVL.

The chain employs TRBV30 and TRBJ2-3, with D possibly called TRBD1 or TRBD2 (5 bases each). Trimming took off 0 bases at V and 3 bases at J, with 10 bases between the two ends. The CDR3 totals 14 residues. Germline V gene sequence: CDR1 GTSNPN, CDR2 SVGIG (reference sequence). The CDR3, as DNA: TGTGCCTGGAGTGTTTGGGGGTTTACAGATACGCAGTATTTT. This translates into CAWSVWGFTDTQYF.

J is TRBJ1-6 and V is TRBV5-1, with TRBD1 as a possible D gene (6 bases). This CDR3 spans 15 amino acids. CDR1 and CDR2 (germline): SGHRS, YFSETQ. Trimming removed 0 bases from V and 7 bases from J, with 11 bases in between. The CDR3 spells CASSLDGGRNSPLHF. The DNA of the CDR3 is TGCGCCAGCAGCTTGGATGGGGGCCGGAATTCACCCCTCCACTTT.

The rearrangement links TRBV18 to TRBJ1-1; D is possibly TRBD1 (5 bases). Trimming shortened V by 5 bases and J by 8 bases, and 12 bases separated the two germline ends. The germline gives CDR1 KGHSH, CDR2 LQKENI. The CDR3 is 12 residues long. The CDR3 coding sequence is TGTGCCAGCTCAACCGACGGGGACGAAGCTTTCTTT. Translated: CASSTDGDEAFF.